This T cell receptor (beta chain) was obtained from a study of circulating CD8 cells and anti-PD-1 response in melanoma. Findings of the study overall: At M1, fewer than 8% of TRB clonotypes appeared in multiple subsets.

TCR libraries were prepared from approximately 15 ng of total RNA with the QIAseq Immune Repertoire TCR panel. TCRdb redid the calling of the reads with MiXCR, one entry per CDR3 protein. The sample has some 600 distinct CDR3 sequences; roughly 6.8% are singletons. A word on this clonotype: Its specificity is unknown.

CDR1 and CDR2 (germline): SNHLY, FYNNEI. CDR3 size: 14 residues. V was shortened by 7 bases and J by 5 bases, with 17 bases between the two germline ends. Four subsets defined by PD-1 and/or TIGIT were sorted from live CD3+CD8+TCRalphabeta+ cells. This receptor was identified in a human donor with melanoma. The V and J genes are TRBV2 and TRBJ2-5; D is perhaps TRBD1 (5 bases). The source material was CD8+ T cells from PBMCs, sampled at baseline or after one month of anti-PD-1 therapy (not recorded which). Here the CDR3 reads CASTPGNRGETQYF. The CDR3 DNA reads TGTGCCAGCACACCAGGGAACCGTGGGGAGACCCAGTACTTC.